This T cell receptor (beta chain) was identified during a study of cytomegalovirus exposure and HLA in healthy donors listed by TCRdb under 2017. For the study in its entirety: An earlier analysis of some 600 of the donors reported under 300 Gb of sequence data and 117 million unique TCR beta sequences obtained from about 179 million T cells. A later genetic analysis took genome-wide SNP genotypes for about three fifths of the 666 donors and used that subset as a discovery cohort. An early release covering 550 to 700 HLA-typed donors comprised about 300 gigabases of sequencing data and approximately 85 million unique TCR sequences. The study combined high-throughput TCR immunosequencing, statistical association of individual TCRs with disease status, and machine learning to predict cytomegalovirus infection status. Class I and class II HLA loci were covered by the typing at four-digit resolution. Across approximately 400 genotyped donors of the cohort, an average of roughly 250,000 unique TCR beta nucleotide sequences per donor were sequenced, and approximately 19% of those sequences were non-productive. Five DR-DQ haplotypes were treated as single units for association and clustering because of strong linkage in the cohort. To decide whether each TCR beta V gene segment behaved as functional or pseudogenic, an earlier analysis of 587 of the donors relied on high-throughput TCR beta sequencing. The study aimed to test whether cataloging public T cell receptors could reveal signatures of past pathogen exposure. In addition to the first cohort of 666 subjects, a separate validation cohort of 120 different subjects was used. A later analysis re-examined previously published TCR beta repertoires from around 670 donors and added high-resolution HLA genotyping to investigate patterns of TCR occurrence. Typing coverage differed by locus: A, B, C, DRB1 and DQB1 were typed in about 620-630 donors, DQA1 in roughly 500, DPA1 in roughly 590, and DPB1 in just under 480. Of the approximately 400 genotyped donors, about 84% fell in the genetic ancestry cluster associated with self-reported Caucasian donors. Every repertoire in the discovery cohort had been generated on one and the same sequencing platform. The T cell repertoires of 666 subjects were profiled by immunosequencing and related to cytomegalovirus serostatus. Donor age, sex, ethnicity and CMV serostatus were compiled together with the repertoire data. The later analysis used no new phenotypic data to find candidate immune exposures, relying instead on TCR beta sequences and their occurrence across donors. Overall study results and their limits: A total of fewer than 200 TCR beta chains were listed by the study as associated with cytomegalovirus. In a later analysis, several top co-occurrence clusters were reported to appear linked to parvovirus B19, influenza, CMV and Epstein-Barr virus. The classifier was reported to diagnose cytomegalovirus status with high specificity and sensitivity in both the original and validation cohorts. In a later analysis, most CMV-associated TCR beta chains were found to appear HLA-restricted, with HLA associations seemingly driven largely by CMV exposure. In a later analysis, TCR association rates were found to vary across HLA loci, with the most associated TCRs seen for DRB1 alleles and the fewest for HLA-C alleles. A cluster of highly shared sequence variants was judged likely to be a technical artifact of the sequencing pipeline. The cohort was sequenced for TCR beta chains only, and without alpha or paired-chain data the features that could be detected were limited. Some IMGT-functional V segments, including TRBV6-2 and TRBV6-3, could not be told apart with the 87-base-pair reads, so those segments were excluded. Most TCR sequences were observed very rarely across donors, whereas some public TCRs were present in many individuals. The authors suggested that the approach could potentially be extended to other disease states and immunological phenotypes. Presence/absence analyses assumed roughly uniform sequencing depth across donors, an assumption that may not hold. Linkage disequilibrium might explain the correlated functional status among segregating V segments, but an unknown experimental factor could not be excluded. A further reported finding was that TCR beta sequences accurately predicted the HLA-A and HLA-B alleles for most subjects in the first cohort. In vitro tests confirmed that a few of the cytomegalovirus-associated TCR beta chains recognize cytomegalovirus antigens. An earlier analysis of 587 of the donors showed that most TCR beta V segments appeared in productive rearrangements either about 87% or about 30% of the time, which broadly matched IMGT annotations. CMV serostatus was the only immune exposure information available for the cohort. Because HLA typing was missing for some donors at each locus, association tests included only the typed subset. At a false discovery rate of 0.05, a later analysis linked fewer than 20,000 TCR beta sequences to specific HLA alleles. In a later analysis, HLA-associated TCR beta chains were found to be more clonally expanded and to have lower generation probabilities than equally common non-associated chains. Compared with the roughly 700-donor mean, donors in an Asian-associated ancestry cluster had fewer N-insertions in productive TCRs, according to a later genetic analysis. A later genetic analysis associated a missense DCLRE1C variant with V-gene and J-gene trimming of TCR beta chains, and an independent cohort replicated the association. When HLA alleles, especially DR and DQ, strongly co-occurred, TCR associations were difficult to assign to individual alleles. Some 15 rarely observed V segments, including chromosome 9 orphons, were excluded from the earlier analysis of just under 600 of the donors because counts were too low.

The library was generated by the immunoSEQ multiplex PCR assay. For the multiplex PCR, a mixture combining 60 forward primers for TCR Vbeta segments and 13 reverse primers for TCR Jbeta segments was used. A multiplex PCR assay on genomic DNA amplified the CDR3 region of rearranged TCR beta genes. The amplified TCR beta libraries were sequenced on the Illumina HiSeq System as 87-base-pair reads. The authors' pipeline ran thus. In a later analysis, 77 million or so unique TCR beta chains were counted across the 690 or so repertoires, and roughly 10 million of these chains were shared by at least two donors. To remove PCR and sequencing errors, raw reads were error-corrected and collapsed into unique sequences using a nearest-neighbor algorithm that merged closely related sequences. Alignment of CDR3 sequences to IMGT reference sequences was used to assign V, D and J gene segments. Each retained sequence needed at least a six-nucleotide match to both a V gene segment and a J gene segment. A rearrangement was called productive if the CDR3 had no stop codons and remained in frame with V and J, and every other rearrangement was called non-productive. CDR3 was defined according to IMGT convention as the region running from the second conserved V-encoded cysteine to the conserved J-encoded phenylalanine. The earlier analysis of about 610 of the donors excluded sequences that lacked an unambiguous match to a single V gene segment. In an earlier analysis of approximately 610 of the donors, V segments were called functional above 56.7% productive rearrangements and were called segregating when the between-donor standard deviation exceeded 5%. A statistical classification framework was built for diagnosing cytomegalovirus status from the catalog of TCR beta chain sequences. In a later analysis, V and J genes were assigned by comparing TCR nucleotide sequences against IMGT/GENE-DB human TR gene sequences. In a later analysis, CDR3 sequences and most-parsimonious VDJ recombination scenarios were assigned using the TCRdist pipeline. In a later analysis, every TCR beta chain was defined by the combination of its CDR3 amino acid sequence and its V-gene family, and reads without a unique V-gene family were dropped. In a later analysis, 500 to 650 highly shared, low-generation-probability nucleotide sequences were removed to address suspected cross-contamination and a sequencing artifact. In a later analysis, a clonal expansion index for each public chain was calculated from normalized within-repertoire ranks of inferred template counts. Generation probabilities in a later analysis came from a VDJ recombination model fitted to out-of-frame rearrangements, and those results were checked against IGoR. A later analysis scored TCR-TCR, TCR-HLA and TCR-CMV co-occurrence with hypergeometric tests, applying a repertoire-size bias correction to TCR pairs. A later analysis estimated false discovery rates by permuting HLA or CMV assignments 20 times. In a later analysis, co-occurring TCRs were grouped using DBSCAN, with TCRdist sequence similarity added in when clustering inside HLA-allele-positive subsets. Repertoires with fewer than 30,000 or more than 120,000 public chains, plus five repertoires with anomalous nucleotide sharing, were excluded from co-occurrence clustering. This is the immuneACCESS table as TCRdb keeps it, with only in-frame sequences that have V and J called. A part of the clones is gone; compared with another copy, unresolved V genes explain less than half, and the rest is unexplained. V, J and clone size are taken as reported in that table, and D and trimming were inferred from the DNA itself. This sample holds approximately 150,000 clones; approximately 70% were observed only once. The biggest ten clones account for 6.5% of the sample.

As concerns this clone: It has no known antigen specificity. Base qualities were left out, and no much larger clone turns up one base away. The same CDR3 is also encoded by other DNA sequences in this sample.

Spanning cysteine to phenylalanine, the CDR3 consists of 15 amino acids. Only CDR3 DNA is held: 45 bases, read in frame from base 1. Clipping removes 2 bases from V and 4 bases from J, with 4 as the unmatched junction base count. Taken from the germline V gene, the CDR1 and CDR2 loops are SGHRS and YFSETQ. The cohort was made up of roughly 670 healthy bone marrow donors. At the time of sampling, every cohort member was nominally healthy, though immune exposures that went unrecorded were likely present. The donor tested CMV seronegative and was one of the 352 seronegative cohort members. A peripheral blood sample was collected from each donor, and TCR beta sequencing was performed on peripheral blood mononuclear cells. Genomic DNA was extracted from the blood cell samples with the Qiagen DNeasy Blood Extraction Kit.

Material: PBMCs. The chain is made from TRBV5-1 and TRBJ2-3; 10 middle bases align to TRBD2. This TCR derives from a woman aged 55-69 years in good health and CMV-seronegative. CDR3 protein: CASSLAGGRADTQYF. The bases are TGCGCCAGCAGCTTAGCGGGAGGGCGGGCAGATACGCAGTATTTT.